This T cell receptor (beta chain) was sequenced in a study of T cell repertoires in aging, cancer and after chemotherapy. Across the whole study: The full dataset contained roughly 9 million TCR reads.

The template was genomic DNA from peripheral blood, not RNA. Study observations and caveats: Age-matched healthy donors had significantly more diverse, less clonal blood TCR repertoires than untreated cancer patients. In healthy donors, age-related TCR diversity loss mainly reflected lost richness.

Comments on this clonotype: The antigen remains unidentified.

Multiplex touch-down PCR with TRB-A/B primers amplified rearranged V-D-J TRB sequences. Using its own MiXCR run on the multiplex PCR reads, TCRdb lists one record per CDR3 protein. The sample contains just under 10,000 distinct CDR3 sequences, roughly a third of which appear only once. The sequence was obtained from a human donor in good health. The sample was blood.

The CDR3: CASSLRTGQGGGYTF. Here the CDR3 DNA reads TGCGCCAGCAGCTTGCGTACGGGACAGGGCGGAGGCTACACCTTC. The chain links TRBV5-1 to TRBJ1-2; TRBD1 matches at 9 bases. The CDR3 spans 15 residues. The V gene end was trimmed by 1 base and the J gene end by 8 bases; junction bases not matched to a gene: 9. Germline lookup yields CDR1 SGHRS and CDR2 YFSETQ.